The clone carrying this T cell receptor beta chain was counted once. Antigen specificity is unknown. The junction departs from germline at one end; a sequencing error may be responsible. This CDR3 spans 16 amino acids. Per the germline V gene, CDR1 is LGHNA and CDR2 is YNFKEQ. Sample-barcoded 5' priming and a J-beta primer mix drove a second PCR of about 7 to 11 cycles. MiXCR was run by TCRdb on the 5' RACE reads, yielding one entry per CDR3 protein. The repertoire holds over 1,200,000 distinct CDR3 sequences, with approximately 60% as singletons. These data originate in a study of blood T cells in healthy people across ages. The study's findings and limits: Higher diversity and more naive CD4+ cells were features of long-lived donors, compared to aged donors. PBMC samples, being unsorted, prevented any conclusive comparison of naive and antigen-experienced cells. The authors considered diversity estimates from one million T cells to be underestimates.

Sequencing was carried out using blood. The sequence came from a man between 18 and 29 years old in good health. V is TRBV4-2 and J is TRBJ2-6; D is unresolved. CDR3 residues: CTSSQDRGSGANVLTF. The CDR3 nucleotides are TGTACCAGCAGCCAAGATCGTGGCTCTGGGGCCAACGTCCTGACTTTC.